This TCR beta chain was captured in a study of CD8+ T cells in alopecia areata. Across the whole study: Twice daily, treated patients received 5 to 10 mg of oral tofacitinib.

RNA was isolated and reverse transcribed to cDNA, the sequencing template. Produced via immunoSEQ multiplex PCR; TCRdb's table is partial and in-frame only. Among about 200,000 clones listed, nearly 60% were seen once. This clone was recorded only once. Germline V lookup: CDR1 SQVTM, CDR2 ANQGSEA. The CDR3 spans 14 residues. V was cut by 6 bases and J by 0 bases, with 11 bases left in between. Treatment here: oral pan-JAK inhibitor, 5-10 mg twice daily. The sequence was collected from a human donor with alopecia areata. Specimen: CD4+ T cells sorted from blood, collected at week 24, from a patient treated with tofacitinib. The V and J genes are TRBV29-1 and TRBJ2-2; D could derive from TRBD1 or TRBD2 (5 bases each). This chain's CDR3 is CSVLGAPNTGELFF. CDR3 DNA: TGCAGCGTCCTCGGGGCTCCGAACACCGGGGAGCTGTTTTTT.